Below are 32 T cell receptor beta chains sequenced from a single sample in a study of cytomegalovirus exposure and HLA in healthy donors. 60 Vbeta and 13 Jbeta primers were used in PCR. The table came from immunoSEQ multiplex PCR; TCRdb's copy has only in-frame clones and leaves some out. The sample holds 150,000 to 200,000 clones, roughly 77% seen once. The source material was PBMCs. These receptors were collected from a man aged 40-49 years in good health and CMV-seropositive.

The chain combines TRBV7-9 with TRBJ1-5, with 8 nucleotides matching TRBD1. The junction had 15 bases not matched to a gene; V was cut back by 5 bases and J by 0 bases. The germline CDR1 and CDR2 sequences are SEHNR and FQNEAQ (reference sequence). CDR3 length: 19 amino acids. CDR3 bases: TGTGCCAGCAGCCACCCCCGGGACAGGAGCCAGAGTAGCAATCAGCCCCAGCATTTT. Amino acids: CASSHPRDRSQSSNQPQHF.

The chain links TRBV29-1 to TRBJ2-1; D possibly corresponds to TRBD2 (7 bases). The CDR3 consists of 14 residues. V lost 7 bases and J 1 base, leaving 14 bases between the germline ends. Germline V gives CDR1 SQVTM, CDR2 ANQGSEA. The CDR3 DNA is TGCAGCGCGGCCCGGGGGGCATCCTACAATGAGCAGTTCTTC. The encoded protein is CSAARGASYNEQFF.

The chain is built from TRBV6-1 and TRBJ2-1, with D possibly being TRBD2 (6 bases). Germline lookup yields CDR1 MNHNS and CDR2 SASEGT. V lost 7 bases, J lost 2 bases, and 9 bases lay in between. The CDR3 is 13 amino acids. CDR3 in DNA: TGTGCCAGCACGGCGGGGCCCTACAATGAGCAGTTCTTC. It is translated as CASTAGPYNEQFF.

This clone has only a few counts. This CDR3 is CAISESKRDEQYF. The CDR3 nucleotides read TGTGCCATCAGTGAGTCGAAACGGGACGAGCAGTACTTC. The chain has TRBV10-3 and TRBJ2-7; no clear D. CDR1 ENHRY and CDR2 SYGVKD come from the germline V gene. The V end lost 0 bases, the J end lost 5 bases, and 8 bases lay between the germline ends. The CDR3 has 13 residues.

CDR3 region: CASSTGTGRSYEQYF. The CDR3 DNA reads as TGCGCCAGCAGCACCGGGACAGGGAGGTCCTACGAGCAGTACTTC. This chain uses TRBV5-1 with TRBJ2-7; 9 bases match TRBD1. The CDR3 spans 15 residues. CDR1 SGHRS and CDR2 YFSETQ come from the germline V gene. Losses at the gene ends were 4 bases for V and 1 base for J; bases not matched to a gene: 6.

The chain employs TRBV19 and TRBJ2-2, with TRBD1 as a possible D gene (6 bases). Trimming removed 7 bases at V and 1 base at J, with 10 bases between. The germline CDR1 and CDR2 sequences are LNHDA and SQIVND (reference sequence). CDR3 size: 14 residues. The CDR3 nucleotides read TGTGCCAGTAAACAGGGCTTGAACACCGGGGAGCTGTTTTTT. It is translated as CASKQGLNTGELFF. Full variable domain (rest looked up from reference TRBV19 and TRBJ2-2): DGGITQSPKYLFRKEGQNVTLSCEQNLNHDAMYWYRQDPGQGLRLIYYSQIVNDFQKGDIAEGYSVSREKKESFPLTVTSAQKNPTAFYLCASKQGLNTGELFFGEGSRLTVL.

CDR3 sequence (DNA): TGCAGCGCGCCGACCGGGACAGGGATAGATACGCAGTATTTT. Its protein product is CSAPTGTGIDTQYF. V and J are TRBV29-1 and TRBJ2-3, with TRBD1 identical over 9 bases. V lost 7 bases, J lost 5 bases, and 10 bases stayed unmatched. CDR1 is SQVTM, CDR2 ANQGSEA, per germline. The CDR3 spans 14 residues.

This clone occurred once. The chain joins TRBV7-9 to TRBJ2-1; 7 positions agree with TRBD1. In germline, CDR1 is SEHNR, CDR2 FQNEAQ (reference sequence). V lost 5 bases, J lost 3 bases, and 10 bases stayed unmatched. CDR3 size: 16 residues. DNA for the CDR3: TGTGCCAGCAGCACTTATACAGGGGCTGTCTACAATGAGCAGTTCTTC. As protein: CASSTYTGAVYNEQFF.

V gene TRBV7-3 combines with J gene TRBJ2-1; 7 bases map to TRBD1. The CDR3 length is 15 residues. V shed 4 bases and J 0 bases; nucleotides not matched to a gene: 3. Germline CDR1 reads SGHTA; CDR2 reads FQGTGA. CDR3 region: CASSSTGNSYNEQFF. The CDR3 nucleotides are TGTGCCAGCAGCTCGACAGGGAACTCCTACAATGAGCAGTTCTTC.

This rearrangement joins TRBV11-2 to TRBJ2-3; D is possibly TRBD2 (6 bases). Germline CDR1 SGHAT, CDR2 FQNNGV. The V gene lost 8 bases and the J gene lost 8 bases, with 14 bases spanning the gap. This CDR3 is 12 amino acids long. CDR3 DNA: TGTGCCAGCCGACTAGAACGGGCTACGCAGTATTTT. Translation: CASRLERATQYF.

This clone was seen a handful of times. This chain joins TRBV5-8 and TRBJ1-4, with D possibly matching TRBD1 (5 bases). The CDR3 contains 15 residues. Germline CDR1 and CDR2: SGHTS and YDEGEE. V was trimmed by 5 bases and J by 5 bases, leaving 16 bases between them. CDR3 loop: CASSFRGWGNEKLFF. CDR3 sequence (DNA): TGTGCCAGCAGTTTTAGGGGTTGGGGAAATGAAAAACTGTTTTTT.

Only a few counts were recorded for this clone. The chain links TRBV9 to TRBJ2-3; 16 bases line up with TRBD2. The CDR3 has 21 amino acids. Germline CDR1 reads SGDLS; CDR2 reads YYNGEE. V lost 4 bases to trimming and J lost 0 bases; unmatched junction nucleotides: 14. The CDR3 region has the DNA TGTGCCAGCAGCAAAAGGTCCGGGACTAGCGGGGGGGTTTCTAGCACAGATACGCAGTATTTT. It translates to CASSKRSGTSGGVSSTDTQYF. Drawing the rest from reference TRBV9 and TRBJ2-3, the complete variable domain is DSGVTQTPKHLITATGQRVTLRCSPRSGDLSVYWYQQSLDQGLQFLIQYYNGEERAKGNILERFSAQQFPDLHSELNLSSLELGDSALYFCASSKRSGTSGGVSSTDTQYFGPGTRLTVL.

This CDR3 is CASVDSGGTYNEQFF. The CDR3 region has the DNA TGTGCCAGCGTCGATAGCGGGGGGACCTACAATGAGCAGTTCTTC. The rearrangement joins TRBV7-8 to TRBJ2-1; TRBD2 aligns across 10 bases. The CDR3 covers 15 residues. The ends lost 8 bases at V and 2 bases at J; junction bases unmatched: 6. The germline CDR1 and CDR2 sequences are SGHVS and FQNEAQ.

The chain is built from TRBV2 and TRBJ2-6; unclear D gene. V was trimmed by 3 bases and J by 1 base, leaving 13 bases between them. Germline values: CDR1 SNHLY, CDR2 FYNNEI. This CDR3 contains 17 residues. The CDR3 DNA sequence: TGTGCCAGCAGTGAGGTGGCAAAACATTCTGGGGCCAACGTCCTGACTTTC. It specifies CASSEVAKHSGANVLTF.

V usage is TRBV6-5 and J usage is TRBJ2-1, with 8 bases fitting TRBD1. Germline CDR1 is MNHEY and CDR2 is SVGAGI. There are 15 residues in the CDR3. The ends lost 7 bases at V and 4 bases at J; junction bases unmatched: 9. CDR3 amino acids: CASTGGRTGYNEQFF. The CDR3 region has the DNA TGTGCCAGCACCGGAGGAAGGACAGGGTACAATGAGCAGTTCTTC.

The chain combines TRBV5-1 with TRBJ2-1; a possible D gene is TRBD1 (6 bases). Germline V gene lookup returns CDR1 SGHRS and CDR2 YFSETQ. CDR3 length: 15 residues. V lost 0 bases and J lost 3, with 10 bases in between. CDR3 DNA: TGCGCCAGCAGCTTGGTGGCAGGGGACTACAATGAGCAGTTCTTC. Amino acids: CASSLVAGDYNEQFF. Based on the CDR3 plus reference TRBV5-1 and TRBJ2-1, the full variable domain is KAGVTQTPRYLIKTRGQQVTLSCSPISGHRSVSWYQQTPGQGLQFLFEYFSETQRNKGNFPGRFSGRQFSNSRSEMNVSTLELGDSALYLCASSLVAGDYNEQFFGPGTRLTVL.

The chain links TRBV11-3 to TRBJ2-5; 8 bases match TRBD1. CDR1 is SGHNT, CDR2 YENEEA, per germline. V shed 5 bases, J shed 0 bases, and the junction held 11 bases outside the gene matches. The CDR3 consists of 17 residues. CDR3 sequence: CASSRGQGAGNQETQYF. The CDR3 DNA sequence: TGTGCCAGCAGCCGTGGCCAGGGGGCGGGGAACCAAGAGACCCAGTACTTC.

This clone has a handful of counts. V and J are TRBV25-1 and TRBJ1-2; D is uncertain. V lost 3 bases and J 0 bases, leaving 5 bases between the germline ends. Germline V CDR1 and CDR2: MGHDK, SYGVNS. There are 13 residues in the CDR3. The CDR3 region has the DNA TGTGCCAGCAGTGAGTTAGCTAACTATGGCTACACCTTC. Its protein product is CASSELANYGYTF.

The chain carries TRBV2 and TRBJ2-6, with 7 positions matching TRBD2. V dropped 2 bases and J dropped 4; count of bases not matched to a gene: 2. Germline CDR1 and CDR2: SNHLY and FYNNEI. CDR3 size: 15 residues. CDR3 DNA sequence: TGTGCCAGCAGTGAACGGGGGGTGGGGGCCAACGTCCTGACTTTC. Protein: CASSERGVGANVLTF.

This chain joins TRBV13 and TRBJ2-3, with unresolved D. The CDR3 runs to 16 residues. V was pared by 4 bases and J by 1 base, with 15 bases between. The germline V gene encodes CDR1 PRHDT and CDR2 FYEKMQ (reference sequence). The CDR3 sequence: CASSSPVDWGTDTQYF. The CDR3 nucleotides are TGTGCCAGCAGCTCTCCGGTAGACTGGGGCACAGATACGCAGTATTTT.

This chain links TRBV28 with TRBJ2-7, with D possibly matching TRBD1 (5 bases). Looked up from germline, CDR1 is MDHEN and CDR2 is SYDVKM. This CDR3 spans 13 amino acids. The germline V and J ends were trimmed by 8 bases and 1 base, with 12 bases remaining between them. The CDR3 coding sequence is TGTGCCAGCCTGCGCCCAGGGTCCTACGAGCAGTACTTC. It yields the protein CASLRPGSYEQYF.

The chain links TRBV20-1 to TRBJ2-2; D is unresolved. Trimming cost V 5 bases and J 3 bases, with 4 bases left between them. CDR1 DFQATT and CDR2 SNEGSKA come from the germline V gene (reference sequence). The CDR3 length is 11 residues. The CDR3 nucleotides read TGCAGTGCTGGGCACACCGGGGAGCTGTTTTTT. Amino acids: CSAGHTGELFF.

The chain uses TRBV15 and TRBJ2-1; a possible D gene is TRBD2 (7 bases). V lost 1 base to trimming and J lost 4 bases, with 17 bases between them. CDR1 and CDR2 from the germline V gene are LNHNV and YYDKDF (reference sequence). The CDR3 loop spans 17 amino acids. The CDR3 spells CATSRGGGGGGYNEQFF. The CDR3, as DNA: TGTGCCACCAGCAGAGGAGGGGGAGGGGGGGGGTACAATGAGCAGTTCTTC.

The rearrangement links TRBV2 to TRBJ1-4; no reliable D call. The CDR3 covers 15 residues. The V gene lost 8 bases and the J gene lost 2 bases, with 15 bases spanning the gap. Looked up from germline, CDR1 is SNHLY and CDR2 is FYNNEI. Here the CDR3 reads CASQPAGHTNEKLFF. The DNA for the CDR3 is TGTGCCAGCCAACCTGCAGGTCATACTAATGAAAAACTGTTTTTT. The whole variable domain, remainder taken from reference TRBV2 and TRBJ1-4, is EPEVTQTPSHQVTQMGQEVILRCVPISNHLYFYWYRQILGQKVEFLVSFYNNEISEKSEIFDDQFSVERPDGSNFTLKIRSTKLEDSAMYFCASQPAGHTNEKLFFGSGTQLSVL.

This clone has only a few counts. The chain combines TRBV27 with TRBJ1-6; 8 positions agree with TRBD1. Germline CDR1 MNHEY, CDR2 SMNVEV (reference sequence). V was pared by 4 bases and J by 7 bases, with 3 bases of the junction left unmatched. This CDR3 is built from 14 residues. The CDR3 DNA follows: TGTGCCAGCAGTTGGACAGGGATGAATTCACCCCTCCACTTT. This translates into CASSWTGMNSPLHF.

The chain recombines TRBV5-1 with TRBJ2-3; D perhaps matches TRBD2 (6 bases). Germline V CDR1 and CDR2: SGHRS, YFSETQ. Trimming shortened V by 4 bases and J by 4 bases, and 13 bases separated the two germline ends. The CDR3 is 14 amino acids. The CDR3 region is CASSEGTLADTQYF. The CDR3 region has the DNA TGCGCCAGCAGCGAGGGGACTCTGGCAGATACGCAGTATTTT.

The V call is TRBV7-9, the J call TRBJ2-2, with D possibly being TRBD1 (6 bases). CDR1 and CDR2 (germline): SEHNR, FQNEAQ (reference sequence). Trimming stripped 3 bases from V and 0 bases from J, with 14 bases between. The CDR3 has 17 residues. CDR3 DNA sequence: TGTGCCAGCAGCTTCGTACCGGACAGCGCGAACACCGGGGAGCTGTTTTTT. This codes for CASSFVPDSANTGELFF.

V and J are TRBV27 and TRBJ2-7, with TRBD1 as a possible D gene (5 bases). Trimming took 8 bases from V and 0 from J, leaving 14 bases between them. The CDR3 covers 14 residues. Germline CDR1 MNHEY, CDR2 SMNVEV (reference sequence). The CDR3 region is CASSGWGSSYEQYF. As DNA, the CDR3 is TGTGCCAGCTCGGGTTGGGGCAGCTCCTACGAGCAGTACTTC.

This chain uses TRBV18 with TRBJ1-1; D is possibly TRBD1 (6 bases). The ends were cut back, 4 bases at V and 2 bases at J, with 8 bases in the middle. The CDR3 contains 13 residues. Germline CDR1 KGHSH, CDR2 LQKENI. The DNA for the CDR3 is TGTGCCAGCTCACGACAGGATAACACTGAAGCTTTCTTT. The encoded protein is CASSRQDNTEAFF. Together with reference TRBV18 and TRBJ1-1, the CDR3 gives the full variable domain: NAGVMQNPRHLVRRRGQEARLRCSPMKGHSHVYWYRQLPEEGLKFMVYLQKENIIDESGMPKERFSAEFPKEGPSILRIQQVVRGDSAAYFCASSRQDNTEAFFGQGTRLTVV.

The chain recombines TRBV4-1 with TRBJ2-2, with 8 bases aligning to TRBD2. The length of the CDR3 is 19 residues. J gave up 2 bases and V 0 bases, and 11 bases lay outside the gene matches. Germline V CDR1 and CDR2: MGHRA, YSYEKL. The CDR3 sequence: CASSQEGIGGVGNTGELFF. CDR3 DNA: TGCGCCAGCAGCCAAGAGGGGATCGGGGGGGTAGGAAACACCGGGGAGCTGTTTTTT.

The rearrangement links TRBV5-1 to TRBJ2-3; 8 nucleotides match TRBD2. The germline CDR1 and CDR2 sequences are SGHRS and YFSETQ. CDR3 length equals 13 residues. J gave up 2 bases and V 10 bases, and 6 bases lay outside the gene matches. This CDR3 reads CASLAGPTDTQYF. CDR3 coding DNA: TGCGCCTCCTTAGCGGGGCCCACAGATACGCAGTATTTT. Complete variable domain (other parts from reference TRBV5-1 and TRBJ2-3): KAGVTQTPRYLIKTRGQQVTLSCSPISGHRSVSWYQQTPGQGLQFLFEYFSETQRNKGNFPGRFSGRQFSNSRSEMNVSTLELGDSALYLCASLAGPTDTQYFGPGTRLTVL.

In this sample, this clone turned up once. The chain is built from TRBV2 and TRBJ2-7, with TRBD1 identical over 8 bases. The CDR3 is 14 residues long. The V gene's germline CDR1 is SNHLY and CDR2 FYNNEI. The V segment lost 6 bases and the J segment 8 bases; nucleotides outside the gene matches: 12. CDR3 protein: CASSPHGQGAQQYF. CDR3 in DNA: TGTGCCAGCAGCCCACACGGACAGGGTGCCCAGCAGTACTTC.